This T cell receptor beta chain was sequenced during a study of cytomegalovirus exposure and HLA in healthy donors. Concerning this clone itself: The antigen is not known.

Study results and caveats: Rarity held for most TCR sequences, but there were some public TCRs that occurred in many donors. Later, an analysis found that common viral pathogens appeared to be linked with several of the most significant clusters. The authors later linked a missense DCLRE1C variant to TCR beta V- and J-gene trimming.

Researchers ran the PCR with 60 Vbeta and 13 Jbeta primers. TCRdb's copy holds only in-frame clones and misses some; the assay was immunoSEQ multiplex PCR. Here the sample spans around 150,000 clones, about 75% being singletons. The receptor was derived from a young man in good health and CMV-seronegative. Material for sequencing was PBMCs.

The CDR3 loop is CASSLPGQGYNEQFF. In DNA, the CDR3 is TGTGCCAGCAGTCTACCGGGACAGGGCTACAATGAGCAGTTCTTC. The chain has TRBV28 and TRBJ2-1, with TRBD1 matching 9 bases. Germline lookup yields CDR1 MDHEN and CDR2 SYDVKM. The CDR3 length is 15 residues. Trimming took 5 bases from V and 3 from J; bases not matched to a gene: 5.